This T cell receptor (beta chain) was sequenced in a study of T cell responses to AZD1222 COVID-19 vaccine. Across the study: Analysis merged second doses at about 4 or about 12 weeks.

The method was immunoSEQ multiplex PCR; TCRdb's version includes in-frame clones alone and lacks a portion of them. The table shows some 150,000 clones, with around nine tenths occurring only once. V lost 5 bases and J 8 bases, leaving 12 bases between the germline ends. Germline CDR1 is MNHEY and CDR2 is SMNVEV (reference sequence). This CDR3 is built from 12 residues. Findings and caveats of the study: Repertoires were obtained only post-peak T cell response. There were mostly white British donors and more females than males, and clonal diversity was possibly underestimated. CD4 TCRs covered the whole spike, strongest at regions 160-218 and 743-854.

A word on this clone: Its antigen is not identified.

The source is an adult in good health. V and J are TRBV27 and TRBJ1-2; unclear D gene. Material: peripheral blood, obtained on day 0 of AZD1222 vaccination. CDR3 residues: CASSPAGYGYTF. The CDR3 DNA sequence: TGTGCCAGCAGTCCAGCCGGGTACGGCTACACCTTC.